Listed below are T cell receptor beta chains from one sample, sequenced in a study of human T cells and chemical hapten exposure. TCRdb reanalysed the RACE reads using MiXCR and keeps one entry per CDR3 protein. Here the sample spans 250,000 or so distinct CDR3 sequences, approximately 7.5% being singletons. The starting material was whole blood, obtained in connection with sensitization to the hapten diphenylcyclopropenone (DPC). The receptors were sampled from a man between 18 and 29 years old with alopecia areata. Some clones in this sample may be carry-over from other donors' samples. Both conserved end residues are part of each CDR3. A D gene is named only where the DNA matches it firmly. Some rows have no size entry. The others give once, few or many, or a class for an expanded clone.

v_call,j_call,clone_size,d_call,cdr3_nt,cdr3_aa
TRBV5-1,TRBJ1-4,many,-,TGCGCCAGCAGCCTGGGGAGGGAGCTTGTAAATGAAAAACTGTTTTTT,CASSLGRELVNEKLFF
TRBV12-3/TRBV12-4,TRBJ1-6,-,-,TGTGCCAGCAGCCCCGGGGGGAGGAATTCACCCCTCCACTTT,CASSPGGRNSPLHF
TRBV7-9,TRBJ2-7,many,TRBD1,TGTGCCAGCAGCTTAGGAGGGACAGGGGAAGTTTACGAGCAGTACTTC,CASSLGGTGEVYEQYF
TRBV20-1,TRBJ1-6,many,-,TGCAGTGCTAGAGGACAGCAAAGCTCCTATAATTCACCCCTCCACTTT,CSARGQQSSYNSPLHF
TRBV29-1,TRBJ1-1,few,-,TGCAGCGTTGAAGTGGGGTGGGGTACGGCTTTCTTT,CSVEVGWGTAFF
TRBV5-5,TRBJ2-3,-,TRBD2,TGTGCCAGCAGCTATTCTCGGACTAGCGGGGGGGCCGGTTCAGATACGCAGTATTTT,CASSYSRTSGGAGSDTQYF
TRBV12-3/TRBV12-4,TRBJ2-3,-,-,TGTGCCAGCAGTTTGTCAGGGAGGAGGCCAACAGATACGCAGTATTTT,CASSLSGRRPTDTQYF
TRBV6-5,TRBJ1-2,many,-,TGTGCCAGCGGGGCCCATCCAGGGAACTATGGCTACACCTTC,CASGAHPGNYGYTF
TRBV11-2,TRBJ2-1,few,TRBD2,TGTGCCAGCAGCTTAGGGGCTAGCGGGGGGTACGTTGAGCAGTTCTTC,CASSLGASGGYVEQFF
TRBV12-3/TRBV12-4,TRBJ2-3,few,TRBD2,TGTGCCAGCAGTTTATGGGTTAGCGGGGTCACAGATACGCAGTATTTT,CASSLWVSGVTDTQYF
TRBV5-1,TRBJ2-2,many,-,TGCGCCAGCACCCCCGAGACGGTCAACACCGGGGAGCTGTTTTTT,CASTPETVNTGELFF
TRBV7-2,TRBJ2-2,-,-,TGTGCCAGCAGCGTTTCTAACACCGGGGAGCTGTTTTTT,CASSVSNTGELFF
TRBV3-1,TRBJ2-3,few,-,TGTGCCAGCAGCCAAGAAGGGACAGATACGCAGTATTTT,CASSQEGTDTQYF
TRBV18,TRBJ1-4,-,-,TGTGCCAGCTCACCACCCGGCGGGGCCCTCAATGAAAAACTGTTTTTT,CASSPPGGALNEKLFF
TRBV6-6,TRBJ2-1,few,TRBD2,TGTGCCAGCAGTTACGGGCGGGGGGGCCTAGATGAGCAGTTCTTC,CASSYGRGGLDEQFF
TRBV19,TRBJ1-5,few,TRBD1,TGTGCCAGTAGTATTCGTGGGACAGGGGGCAATAGCAATCAGCCCCAGCATTTT,CASSIRGTGGNSNQPQHF
TRBV10-3,TRBJ1-2,many,TRBD1,TGTGCCATCAGTGTCTCCGGGACAGGGCCCTATGGCTACACCTTC,CAISVSGTGPYGYTF
TRBV11-2,TRBJ1-4,few,-,TGTGCCAGCAGCTTAAGTCTAGTTAATGAAAAACTGTTTTTT,CASSLSLVNEKLFF
TRBV12-3/TRBV12-4,TRBJ2-3,-,-,TGTGCCAGCAGTTCGCGCCGGGCCTTTGGGACAGATACGCAGTATTTT,CASSSRRAFGTDTQYF
TRBV27,TRBJ1-4,many,-,TGTGCCAGCAGTTTGGTCGGGGTTGGTGAAAAACTGTTTTTT,CASSLVGVGEKLFF
TRBV28,TRBJ1-2,few,-,TGTGCCAGCAGTTTTGGACACTTGGGCTACACCTTC,CASSFGHLGYTF
TRBV10-3,TRBJ2-4,-,-,TGTGCCATCAGTGAGCACCGGGGCCAAATGTCCCTAGCCAAAAACATTCAGTACTTC,CAISEHRGQMSLAKNIQYF
TRBV10-3,TRBJ2-1,many,-,TGTGCCATCACAGGGGTACTCTACAATGAGCAGTTCTTC,CAITGVLYNEQFF
TRBV6-2/TRBV6-3,TRBJ1-1,-,-,TGTGCCAGCAGACAAGGACCGCCAGCTTTCTTT,CASRQGPPAFF
TRBV7-2,TRBJ2-3,-,TRBD2,TGTGCCAGCAGCTTATTTCTTGCGGGGGGGATTAGAGATACGCAGTATTTT,CASSLFLAGGIRDTQYF
TRBV10-2,TRBJ2-5,few,TRBD2,TGCGCCAGCAGTGAGTCGAGCCTCCGGGGGGGCCGGGTGACCCAGTACTTC,CASSESSLRGGRVTQYF
TRBV28,TRBJ2-7,-,-,TGTGCCAGCAGTTTGAAGCTCGAGCAGTACTTC,CASSLKLEQYF
TRBV4-1,TRBJ2-2,-,-,TGCGCCAGCAGCCAAGATCACATGACCTTCACGAACACCGGGGAGCTGTTTTTT,CASSQDHMTFTNTGELFF
TRBV29-1,TRBJ1-1,many,-,TGCAGCGCGAACAGGTTCAGTGAAGCTTTCTTT,CSANRFSEAFF
TRBV3-1,TRBJ2-3,-,-,TGTGCCAGCAGCCAAGGCTGGGGAAGAGACACAGATACGCAGTATTTT,CASSQGWGRDTDTQYF
TRBV9,TRBJ2-3,-,TRBD1,TGTGCCAGCGGGGACAGCCGGGTAAGAGATACGCAGTATTTT,CASGDSRVRDTQYF
TRBV27,TRBJ1-5,few,-,TGTGCCAGCAGTCTTCAGAGTTCCCAGCATTTT,CASSLQSSQHF
TRBV7-6,TRBJ2-3,-,-,TGTGCCAGCAGCTTAGAACCCAGGGGGGGGCCAGATACGCAGTATTTT,CASSLEPRGGPDTQYF
TRBV20-1,TRBJ2-3,-,-,TGCAGTGCTCCCCCGGGAGCGAAGTTAAGAGATACGCAGTATTTT,CSAPPGAKLRDTQYF
TRBV27,TRBJ2-1,-,-,TGTGCCAGCAGTCCACGGGGACTTACTACCTACAATGAGCAGTTCTTC,CASSPRGLTTYNEQFF
TRBV7-9,TRBJ1-1,few,-,TGTGCCTGTAAGGGGTTGAACACTGAAGCTTTCTTT,CACKGLNTEAFF
TRBV3-1,TRBJ1-6,few,-,TGTGCCAGCAGCCGTCCTTCCTCACAGAATTCACCCCTCCACTTT,CASSRPSSQNSPLHF
TRBV10-3,TRBJ2-2,few,TRBD2,TGTGCCATCACTGATCCCGAAGGGACTAGCGGCACCGGGGAGCTGTTTTTT,CAITDPEGTSGTGELFF
TRBV4-3,TRBJ2-3,-,TRBD1,TGCGCCAGCAGCCCTAGCCGGGACAGTGCAGATACGCAGTATTTT,CASSPSRDSADTQYF
TRBV4-1,TRBJ1-5,-,-,TGCGCCAGCAGCCAAGTATTGGGTCAGCCCCAGCATTTT,CASSQVLGQPQHF
TRBV7-3,TRBJ1-6,-,-,TGTGCCAGCAGCTTAGCAGGGTTTAATTCACCCCTCCACTTT,CASSLAGFNSPLHF
TRBV29-1,TRBJ1-4,few,-,TGCAGCGTCGGGGGGAATGATTATGAAAAACTGTTTTTT,CSVGGNDYEKLFF
TRBV9,TRBJ2-3,-,-,TGTGCCAGCAGCGTGCAAGCCCGTAGGGGCACAGATACGCAGTATTTT,CASSVQARRGTDTQYF
TRBV4-2,TRBJ2-7,many,TRBD2,TGTGCCAGCAGCTCATCATCCGTAGCGGGGGCCTACGTAATCGAGCAGTACTTC,CASSSSSVAGAYVIEQYF
TRBV7-9,TRBJ1-5,many,-,TGTGCCAGCAGCGCCCAGGGGACGAGCAATCAGCCCCAGCATTTT,CASSAQGTSNQPQHF
TRBV4-3,TRBJ2-2,many,TRBD2,TGCGCCAGCAGCCAGGGGGATGCTAGCGGGGGGCAAAACACCGGGGAGCTGTTTTTT,CASSQGDASGGQNTGELFF